The clone carrying this T cell receptor beta chain was seen more than once but under ten times. Its antigen is unidentified. This specimen belongs to a study of cytomegalovirus exposure and HLA in healthy donors. Study at large: Caucasian-associated ancestry cluster membership applied to about four fifths of a few hundred genotyped donors. General study results and limits: Rare TCR sequences dominated, though some public TCRs recurred in many donors. Later analysis reportedly placed an Asian-associated ancestry cluster below the roughly 680-donor mean in N-insertions.

The PCR made use of 60 Vbeta and 13 Jbeta primers. Using immunoSEQ multiplex PCR, the repertoire was profiled, and TCRdb retains in-frame clones only, with some absent. The table lists tens of thousands of clones, about 83% of them singletons. CDR1 SGHNT and CDR2 YYREEE come from the germline V gene (reference sequence). Trimming stripped 4 bases from V and 1 base from J, with 9 bases between. CDR3 length: 15 residues. The chain combines TRBV5-4 with TRBJ2-6; tentative D call: TRBD1 (6 bases). The source is a woman aged 18-30 years in good health and CMV-seropositive. Sequencing input: PBMCs. The DNA for the CDR3 is TGTGCCAGCAGCCCGGACAGTTCTGGGGCCAACGTCCTGACTTTC. It translates to CASSPDSSGANVLTF.